This TCR beta chain was identified in a study of breast tumors, draining lymph nodes, adjacent tissues. The CDR3 consists of 17 residues. Trimming removed 2 bases from V and 1 base from J, with 15 bases in between. Germline CDR1 MNHNS, CDR2 SASEGT. TCRdb re-analysed the multiplex PCR reads in MiXCR, keeping a single row per CDR3 protein. The sample holds about 200,000 distinct CDR3 sequences, roughly 31% seen once. Broader study findings: Tumor TCR diversity was below lymph nodes but above nontumor tissue. Data fit most tumor T cells coming from lymph node, expanding in tumor. Tumor T cell lymph node origin was a supported hypothesis, not proven. Luminal-like breast cancer showed significantly greater tumor-nontumor repertoire similarity than basal-like breast cancer did.

This clonotype was seen repeatedly, ten times or more. Its specificity is not known. Samples came from axillary lymph nodes draining the breast cancer. The sequence derives from a female donor with breast cancer. Some clones in this sample may be carry-over from other donors' samples. The V call is TRBV6-1, the J call TRBJ2-1, with D unresolved. Sequencing was done on a sample of axillary lymph node tissue. In DNA form, the CDR3 reads TGTGCCAGCAGTGAAACGATAGGGTTGGGATCCTACAATGAGCAGTTCTTC. It specifies CASSETIGLGSYNEQFF.